The TCR beta chain described here comes from a study of OX40 agonist ivuxolimab in advanced cancers. Study as a whole: Earlier anti-PD-1, anti-PD-L1 or anti-CTLA-4 therapy was permitted; 35% to 50% had received some. Study results and limitations: The CD4+ and CD8+ T cells in the blood had expanded clonally by week 6 at 0.1 to 3.0 mg/kg. Partly responding patients at 0.1-3.0 mg/kg showed some of the smallest clonal expansion. Expanded clones tended on average to be more numerous among CD8+ T cells than CD4+.

Profiled with immunoSEQ multiplex PCR; TCRdb holds only in-frame clones, not every one. The table includes about 23,000 clones, about 75% detected once. V was clipped by 4 bases and J by 0 bases, with 7 bases between them. The germline V gene has CDR1 GTSNPN and CDR2 SVGIG (reference sequence). CDR3 length: 13 amino acids. As regards this clone: Its specificity is not known.

The clonotype comes from an adult with an advanced solid tumor such as melanoma, head and neck, liver or kidney cancer. This sample comprised CD4+ or CD8+ T cells sorted from blood, obtained in a trial of the OX40 agonist ivuxolimab. V usage is TRBV30 and J usage is TRBJ1-5; D not resolved. DNA of the CDR3: TGTGCCTGGACTCTTAATAGCAATCAGCCCCAGCATTTT. Amino acid sequence: CAWTLNSNQPQHF.